This T cell receptor (beta chain) was retrieved from a study of blood T cell repertoires in COVID-19. About the research overall: Collection of acute and convalescent COVID-19 samples took place in the United States, Italy and Spain. Sample material is recorded as cDNA or gDNA derived from T cells, B-cell-depleted T cells, or PBMCs.

Germline V CDR1 and CDR2: SNHLY, FYNNEI. J was trimmed by 1 base and V by 7 bases; bases with no gene match: 19. This CDR3 spans 20 amino acids. Recruited during active infection, patients (from Seattle) were subsequently followed longitudinally. Authors' processing steps: Reference gene primers were amplified, and this amplification served to estimate nucleated cell counts. Profiled with immunoSEQ multiplex PCR; TCRdb holds only in-frame clones, not every one. V, J and clone size were drawn from that table, and D and trimming were deduced from the DNA. Of around 100,000 clones in the sample, more than 80% were seen once.

The chain is built from TRBV2 and TRBJ2-1; TRBD2 matches at 10 bases. The clonotype originates from a woman aged 60-75 years with COVID-19, enrolled during active disease. Sequencing input: peripheral blood. This CDR3 is CASKVLTLAGEWVSYNEQFF. CDR3 nucleotides: TGTGCCAGCAAAGTTCTGACGCTAGCGGGGGAGTGGGTGTCCTACAATGAGCAGTTCTTC.